This entry is about one T cell receptor beta chain. Its antigen is not known. This record comes from a study of Ad26.COV2.S vaccination and SARS-CoV-2 variants. Germline CDR1 and CDR2: SEHNR and FQNEAQ (reference sequence). Trimming at V came to 7 bases and at J to 4 bases, leaving 18 bases not matched to a gene. The CDR3 totals 17 residues. The treatment here: about 20 received Ad26.COV2.S at low or high dose, single or two shots; about 5 received placebo; per-sample allocation not given. Repertoires come from day 63 after the first vaccine or placebo injection. Whole-study results and caveats: With respect to non-spike TCR breadth, vaccine and placebo recipients were similar. The breadth of spike-specific CD8+ and CD4+ T cell responses after vaccination was reportedly substantial.

TCRdb's copy holds only in-frame clones and misses some; the assay was immunoSEQ multiplex PCR. The data hold about 350,000 clones, with more than 75% observed a single time. Sample: peripheral blood, taken in a trial of Ad26.COV2.S vaccine versus placebo. The chain combines TRBV7-9 with TRBJ1-2, with 7 bases fitting TRBD1. The source of this sequence is a person between 18 and 65 years old who received the Ad26.COV2.S COVID-19 vaccine or a placebo. The DNA of the CDR3 is TGTGCCAGCATCGACGGGCGGAAGACAGGGAGTCTCTATGGCTACACCTTC. Translated, it gives CASIDGRKTGSLYGYTF.